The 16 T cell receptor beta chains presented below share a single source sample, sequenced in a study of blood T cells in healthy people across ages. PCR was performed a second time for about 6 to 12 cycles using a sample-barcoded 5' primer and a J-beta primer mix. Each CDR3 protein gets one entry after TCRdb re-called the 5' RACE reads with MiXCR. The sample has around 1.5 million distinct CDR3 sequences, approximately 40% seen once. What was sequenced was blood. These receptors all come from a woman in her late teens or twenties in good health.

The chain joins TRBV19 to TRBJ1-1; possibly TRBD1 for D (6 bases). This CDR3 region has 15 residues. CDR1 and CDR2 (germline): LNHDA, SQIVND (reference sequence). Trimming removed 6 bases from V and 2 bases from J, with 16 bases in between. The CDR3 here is CASSTFGQLNTEAFF. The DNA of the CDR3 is TGTGCCAGTAGCACTTTTGGACAGCTTAACACTGAAGCTTTCTTT.

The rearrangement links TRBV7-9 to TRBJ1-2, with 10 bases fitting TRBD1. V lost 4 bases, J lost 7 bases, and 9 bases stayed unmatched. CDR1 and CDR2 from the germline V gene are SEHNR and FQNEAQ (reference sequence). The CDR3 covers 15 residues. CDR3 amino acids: CASSSTGTGDGGYTF. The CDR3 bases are TGTGCCAGCAGCTCCACGGGGACAGGGGACGGTGGCTACACCTTC. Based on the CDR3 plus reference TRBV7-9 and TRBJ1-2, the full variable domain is DTGVSQNPRHKITKRGQNVTFRCDPISEHNRLYWYRQTLGQGPEFLTYFQNEAQLEKSRLLSDRFSAERPKGSFSTLEIQRTEQGDSAMYLCASSSTGTGDGGYTFGSGTRLTVV.

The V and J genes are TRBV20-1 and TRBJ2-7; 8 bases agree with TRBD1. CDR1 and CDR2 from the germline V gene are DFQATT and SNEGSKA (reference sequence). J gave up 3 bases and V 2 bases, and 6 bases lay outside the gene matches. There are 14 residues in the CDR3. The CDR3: CSARSDRGYYEQYF. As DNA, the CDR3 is TGCAGTGCTAGATCCGACAGGGGTTACTACGAGCAGTACTTC.

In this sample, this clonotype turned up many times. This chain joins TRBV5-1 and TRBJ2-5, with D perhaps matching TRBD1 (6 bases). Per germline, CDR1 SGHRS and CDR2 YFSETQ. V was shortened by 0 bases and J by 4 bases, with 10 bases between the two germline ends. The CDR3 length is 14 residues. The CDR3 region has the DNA TGCGCCAGCAGCTTGGAGGGGGTTCGAGAGACCCAGTACTTC. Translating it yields CASSLEGVRETQYF.

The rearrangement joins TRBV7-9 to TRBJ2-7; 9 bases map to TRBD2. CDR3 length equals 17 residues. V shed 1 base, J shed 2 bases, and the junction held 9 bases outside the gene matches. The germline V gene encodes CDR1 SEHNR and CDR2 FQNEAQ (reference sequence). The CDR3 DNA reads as TGTGCCAGCAGCTTAGGGTCCGCGGGAGGGGTGGCCTACGAGCAGTACTTC. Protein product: CASSLGSAGGVAYEQYF.

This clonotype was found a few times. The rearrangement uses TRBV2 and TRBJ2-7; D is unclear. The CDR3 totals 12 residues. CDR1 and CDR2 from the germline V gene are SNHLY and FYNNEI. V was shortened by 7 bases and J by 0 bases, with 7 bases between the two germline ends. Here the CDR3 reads CASKDGSYEQYF. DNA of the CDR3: TGTGCCAGCAAGGACGGCTCCTACGAGCAGTACTTC.

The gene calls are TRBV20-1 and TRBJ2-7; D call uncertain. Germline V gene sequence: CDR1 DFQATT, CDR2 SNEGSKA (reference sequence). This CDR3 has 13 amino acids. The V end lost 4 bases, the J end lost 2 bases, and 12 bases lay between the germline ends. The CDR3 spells CSAIRPATYEQYF. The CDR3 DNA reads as TGCAGTGCTATCCGGCCAGCTACCTACGAGCAGTACTTC.

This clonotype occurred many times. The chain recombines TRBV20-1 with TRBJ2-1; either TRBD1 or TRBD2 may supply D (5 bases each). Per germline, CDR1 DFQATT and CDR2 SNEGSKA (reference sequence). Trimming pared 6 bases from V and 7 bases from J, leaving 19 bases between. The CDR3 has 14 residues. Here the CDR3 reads CSAPIPGTGNEQFF. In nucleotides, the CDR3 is TGCAGTGCCCCCATCCCAGGGACGGGGAATGAGCAGTTCTTC.

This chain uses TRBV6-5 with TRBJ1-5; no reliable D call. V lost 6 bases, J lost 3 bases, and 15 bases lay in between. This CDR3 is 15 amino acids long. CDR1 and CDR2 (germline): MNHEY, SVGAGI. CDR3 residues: CASSPGLITNQPQHF. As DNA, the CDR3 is TGTGCCAGCAGCCCGGGGTTAATTACCAATCAGCCCCAGCATTTT.

This CDR3 is CASNRAAGETQYF. DNA for the CDR3: TGTGCCAGCAACCGAGCCGCCGGGGAGACCCAGTACTTC. V usage is TRBV6-5 and J usage is TRBJ2-7; D remains unclear. The closer fit of TRBJ2-5 to the DNA end suggests the J call may be wrong. CDR1 MNHEY and CDR2 SVGAGI come from the germline V gene. The CDR3 runs 13 residues.

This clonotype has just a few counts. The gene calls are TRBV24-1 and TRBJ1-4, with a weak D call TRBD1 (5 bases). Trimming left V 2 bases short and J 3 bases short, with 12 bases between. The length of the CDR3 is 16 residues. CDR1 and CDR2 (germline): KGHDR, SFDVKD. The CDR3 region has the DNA TGTGCCACCAGTGATTCGGGACCGCCGGCTAATGAAAAACTGTTTTTT. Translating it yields CATSDSGPPANEKLFF.

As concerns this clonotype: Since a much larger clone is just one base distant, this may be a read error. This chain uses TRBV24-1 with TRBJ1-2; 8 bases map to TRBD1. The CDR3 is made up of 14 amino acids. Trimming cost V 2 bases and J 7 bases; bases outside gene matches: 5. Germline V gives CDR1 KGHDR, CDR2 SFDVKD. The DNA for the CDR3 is TGTGCCACCAGTGATTGGGAGGACAGGGCTGGCTACACCTTC. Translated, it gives CATSDWEDRAGYTF.

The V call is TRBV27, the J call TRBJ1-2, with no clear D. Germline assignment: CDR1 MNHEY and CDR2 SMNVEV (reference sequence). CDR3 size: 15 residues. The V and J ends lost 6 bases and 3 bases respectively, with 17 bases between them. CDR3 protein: CASRPRPRRDYGYTF. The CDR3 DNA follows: TGTGCCAGCAGACCTAGGCCCCGCCGGGACTATGGCTACACCTTC.

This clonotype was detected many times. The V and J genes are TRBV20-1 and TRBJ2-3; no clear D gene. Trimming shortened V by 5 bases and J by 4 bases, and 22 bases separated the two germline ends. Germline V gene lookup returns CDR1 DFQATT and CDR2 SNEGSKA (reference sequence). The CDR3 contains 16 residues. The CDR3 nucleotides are TGCAGTGCTCCCGACCTCGGCCCGAGCAGCGCAGATACGCAGTATTTT. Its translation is CSAPDLGPSSADTQYF.

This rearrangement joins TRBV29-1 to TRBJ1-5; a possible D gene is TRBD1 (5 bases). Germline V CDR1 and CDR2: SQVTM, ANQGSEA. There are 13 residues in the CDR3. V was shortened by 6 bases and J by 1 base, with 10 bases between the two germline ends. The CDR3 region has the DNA TGCAGCGTGGGGGAGGGGAGCAATCAGCCCCAGCATTTT. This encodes CSVGEGSNQPQHF. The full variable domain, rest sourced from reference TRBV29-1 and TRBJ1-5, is SAVISQKPSRDICQRGTSLTIQCQVDSQVTMMFWYRQQPGQSLTLIATANQGSEATYESGFVIDKFPISRPNLTFSTLTVSNMSPEDSSIYLCSVGEGSNQPQHFGDGTRLSIL.

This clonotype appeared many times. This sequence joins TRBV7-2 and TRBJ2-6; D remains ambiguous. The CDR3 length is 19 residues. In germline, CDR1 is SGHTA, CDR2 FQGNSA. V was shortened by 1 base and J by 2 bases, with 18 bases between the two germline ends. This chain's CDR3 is CASSLVWSHNRTGANVLTF. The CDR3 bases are TGTGCCAGCAGCTTAGTATGGTCCCATAACCGTACTGGGGCCAACGTCCTGACTTTC. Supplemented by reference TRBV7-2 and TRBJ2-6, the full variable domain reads GAGVSQSPSNKVTEKGKDVELRCDPISGHTALYWYRQSLGQGLEFLIYFQGNSAPDKSGLPSDRFSAERTGGSVSTLTIQRTQQEDSAVYLCASSLVWSHNRTGANVLTFGAGSRLTVL.